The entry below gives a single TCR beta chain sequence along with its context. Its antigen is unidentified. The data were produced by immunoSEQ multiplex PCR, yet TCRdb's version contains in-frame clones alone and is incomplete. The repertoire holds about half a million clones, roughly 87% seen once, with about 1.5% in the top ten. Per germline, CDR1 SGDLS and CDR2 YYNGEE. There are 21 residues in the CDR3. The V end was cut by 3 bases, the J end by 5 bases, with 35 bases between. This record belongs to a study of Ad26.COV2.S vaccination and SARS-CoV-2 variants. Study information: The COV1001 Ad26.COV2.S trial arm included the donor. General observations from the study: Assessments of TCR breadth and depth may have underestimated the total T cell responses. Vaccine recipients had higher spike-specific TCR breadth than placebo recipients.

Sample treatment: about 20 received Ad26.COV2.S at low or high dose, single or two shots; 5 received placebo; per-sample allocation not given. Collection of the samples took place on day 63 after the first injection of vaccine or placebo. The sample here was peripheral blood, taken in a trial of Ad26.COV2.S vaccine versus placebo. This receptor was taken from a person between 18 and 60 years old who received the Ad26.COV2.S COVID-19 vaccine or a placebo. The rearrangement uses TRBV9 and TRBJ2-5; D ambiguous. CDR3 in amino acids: CASSDFSGLTNFNPPRETQYF. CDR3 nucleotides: TGTGCCAGCAGCGATTTCTCCGGCCTCACCAATTTCAACCCACCCCGGGAGACCCAGTACTTC. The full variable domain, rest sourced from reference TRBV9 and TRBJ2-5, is DSGVTQTPKHLITATGQRVTLRCSPRSGDLSVYWYQQSLDQGLQFLIQYYNGEERAKGNILERFSAQQFPDLHSELNLSSLELGDSALYFCASSDFSGLTNFNPPRETQYFGPGTRLLVL.